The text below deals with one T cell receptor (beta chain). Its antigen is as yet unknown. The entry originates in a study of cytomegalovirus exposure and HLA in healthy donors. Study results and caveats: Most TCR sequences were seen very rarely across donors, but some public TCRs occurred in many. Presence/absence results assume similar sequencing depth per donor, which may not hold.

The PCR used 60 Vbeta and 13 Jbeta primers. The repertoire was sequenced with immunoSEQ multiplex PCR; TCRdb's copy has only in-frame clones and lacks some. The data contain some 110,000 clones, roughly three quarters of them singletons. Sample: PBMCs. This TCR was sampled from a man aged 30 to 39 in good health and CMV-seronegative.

CDR3 bases: TGTGCCAGCAGCCCAGCGGGTGGTGAAGCTTTCTTT. This translates into CASSPAGGEAFF. V gene TRBV7-9 combines with J gene TRBJ1-1; D remains unclear. The CDR3 covers 12 residues. The V gene's germline CDR1 is SEHNR and CDR2 FQNEAQ (reference sequence). V was shortened by 5 bases and J by 7 bases, with 11 bases between the two germline ends.